Listed below are T cell receptor beta chains from one sample, sequenced in a study of cytotoxic CD8 clonotypes in ibrutinib-treated CLL. Clones were sequenced by immunoSEQ multiplex PCR, and TCRdb holds only the in-frame ones, with some missing. The sample carries some 130,000 clones, 70% to 90% recorded once. Sequencing used PBMCs, obtained after 24 months of ibrutinib treatment. Source of these receptors: a human donor with chronic lymphocytic leukemia. CDR3s include the opening cysteine and the closing phenylalanine or tryptophan. The order of the fields is clone size, J gene, D gene, V gene, CDR3 DNA, CDR3 protein. A D gene is named only where the DNA matches it firmly. Expanded clones get a size class; other rows say once, few or many, or leave the size out.

>-|TRBJ2-7|-|TRBV5-1
TGCGCCAGCAGGCCCGGCGCCCTCTACGAGCAGTACTTC
CASRPGALYEQYF
>once|TRBJ2-3|-|TRBV4-2
TGTGCCAGCAGCCAACAGGGATATCCTAGCACAGATACGCAGTATTTT
CASSQQGYPSTDTQYF
>-|TRBJ2-5|TRBD2|TRBV10-3
TGTGCCATCAGTGAGCCCCCGGGAGGAGGACAAGAGACCCAGTACTTC
CAISEPPGGGQETQYF
>-|TRBJ2-2|-|TRBV7-3
TGTGCCAGCAGCCCCGGACACGCCCGGGAGCTGTTTTTT
CASSPGHARELFF
>-|TRBJ2-3|-|TRBV4-2
TGTGCCAGCAGCCGACAATCCGCCACAGATACGCAGTATTTT
CASSRQSATDTQYF
>-|TRBJ1-1|TRBD1|TRBV6-5
TGTGCCAGCAGTGCCGGGACAGGGTGGACTGAAGCTTTCTTT
CASSAGTGWTEAFF
>few|TRBJ1-5|TRBD1|TRBV30
TGTGCCTGGAGCGACAGGGCAATACAGCCCCAGCATTTT
CAWSDRAIQPQHF
>-|TRBJ2-1|-|TRBV28
TGTGCCAGCAGTTTGTCCTTTGGGGTAGGCTACAATGAGCAGTTCTTC
CASSLSFGVGYNEQFF
>-|TRBJ1-5|-|TRBV18
TGTGCCAGCTCGAGGGCGCCGGGTCAGCCCCAGCATTTT
CASSRAPGQPQHF
>-|TRBJ2-3|TRBD1|TRBV4-3
TGCGCCAGCAGCCAAGATTTCGACAGGGAGCAGTATTTT
CASSQDFDREQYF
>-|TRBJ2-3|-|TRBV7-9
TGTGCCAGCAGCGCCGGACAGCCACGATGGACAGATACGCAGTATTTT
CASSAGQPRWTDTQYF
>few|TRBJ2-7|-|TRBV7-9
TGTGCCAGCAGCCCAAGGCAGCGGGCGGCGACCTACGAGCAGTACTTC
CASSPRQRAATYEQYF
>-|TRBJ1-2|-|TRBV7-2
TGTGCCAGCAGCTATGGGACATATGGCTACACCTTC
CASSYGTYGYTF
>-|TRBJ2-1|TRBD1|TRBV7-2
TGTGCCAGCAGCATCCGTTCGACAGGGGGAGCTGACAATGAGCAGTTCTTC
CASSIRSTGGADNEQFF
>-|TRBJ2-1|-|TRBV28
TGTGCCAGCAGTTCCCCCTCCGGGACCTACAATGAGCAGTTCTTC
CASSSPSGTYNEQFF
>-|TRBJ1-3|-|TRBV4-2
TGTGCCAGCAGCGGACGGAGCTCTGGAAACACCATATATTTT
CASSGRSSGNTIYF
>-|TRBJ2-7|TRBD2|TRBV28
TGTGCCAGCAGTTTAGGGGGGGTCCCATACGAGCAGTACTTC
CASSLGGVPYEQYF
>-|TRBJ1-1|TRBD1|TRBV6-5
TGTGCCAGCAGCCGACAGGGGGCGCGGGCTTTCTTT
CASSRQGARAFF
>-|TRBJ2-2|-|TRBV21-1
TGTGCCAGCAGCAAACGGGCCGGGACAGGAAAGCCCGGGGAGCTGTTTTTT
CASSKRAGTGKPGELFF
>once|TRBJ2-4|TRBD1|TRBV4-1
TGCGCCAGCAATCACGTTGTCCGGACAGGGTCCAAAAACATTCAGTACTTC
CASNHVVRTGSKNIQYF
>-|TRBJ2-7|TRBD2|TRBV7-2
TGTGCCAGCAGCCTCGTAGCGGGAGGGACAAATTCCTACGAGCAGTACTTC
CASSLVAGGTNSYEQYF
>-|TRBJ1-5|-|TRBV6-1
TGTGCCAGCAGTGAATGGGGTTCGGGGAATGGTAATCAGCCCCAGCATTTT
CASSEWGSGNGNQPQHF
>-|TRBJ2-2|TRBD1|TRBV12-5
TGTGCTAGTGGTCCAATCCCCCAGGGGGACCGCGGCACCGGGGAGCTGTTTTTT
CASGPIPQGDRGTGELFF
>-|TRBJ1-2|-|TRBV10-3
TGTGCCATTGCGGGGGGCTCCCAGCTCGTTGCCTATGGCTACACCTTC
CAIAGGSQLVAYGYTF
>-|TRBJ1-2|-|TRBV5-8
TGTGCCAGCAGCTTGCGGGTTTCCTATGGCTACACCTTC
CASSLRVSYGYTF
>-|TRBJ1-1|-|TRBV4-2
TGTGCCAGCAGCCCCACCTCCCGGACCCAGAACACTGAAGCTTTCTTT
CASSPTSRTQNTEAFF
>-|TRBJ1-1|-|TRBV6-5
TGTGCCAGCAGTGTAAACAGGAACACTGAAGCTTTCTTT
CASSVNRNTEAFF
>-|TRBJ1-1|-|TRBV9
TGTGCCAGCAGCGTAGGCCAGGGAAACACTGAAGCTTTCTTT
CASSVGQGNTEAFF
>-|TRBJ2-1|TRBD2|TRBV28
TGTGCCAGCAGTGTGACTAGCGGGAGCTACAATGAGCAGTTCTTC
CASSVTSGSYNEQFF
>-|TRBJ2-3|-|TRBV13
TGTGCCAGCAGCCTTAGACAGACAGGCACAGATACGCAGTATTTT
CASSLRQTGTDTQYF
>-|TRBJ2-6|-|TRBV29-1
TGCAGCGTTGAGGTCACTGGGGCCAACGTCCTGACTTTC
CSVEVTGANVLTF
>-|TRBJ1-5|-|TRBV7-2
TGTGCCAGCAGCTTAATCGTAGCCCAGCCTTATCAGCCCCAGCATTTT
CASSLIVAQPYQPQHF
>-|TRBJ1-5|TRBD1|TRBV5-1
TGCGCCAGCAGGTCCGGGACAGGGGTATTCCAGCCCCAGCATTTT
CASRSGTGVFQPQHF
>-|TRBJ1-5|-|TRBV7-2
TGTGCCAGCAGCTTAAATACTCAGGGTGGTAATCAGCCCCAGCATTTT
CASSLNTQGGNQPQHF
>once|TRBJ2-7|-|TRBV27
TGTGCCAGCAGTTCAGCCTACGAGCAGTACTTC
CASSSAYEQYF
>-|TRBJ1-2|TRBD1|TRBV7-9
TGTGCCAGCAGCTTCCCCCTCGGGGACAGTTATGGCTACACCTTC
CASSFPLGDSYGYTF
>-|TRBJ2-2|-|TRBV6-6
TGTGCCAGCTGGAAGGGGAACACCGGGGAGCTGTTTTTT
CASWKGNTGELFF